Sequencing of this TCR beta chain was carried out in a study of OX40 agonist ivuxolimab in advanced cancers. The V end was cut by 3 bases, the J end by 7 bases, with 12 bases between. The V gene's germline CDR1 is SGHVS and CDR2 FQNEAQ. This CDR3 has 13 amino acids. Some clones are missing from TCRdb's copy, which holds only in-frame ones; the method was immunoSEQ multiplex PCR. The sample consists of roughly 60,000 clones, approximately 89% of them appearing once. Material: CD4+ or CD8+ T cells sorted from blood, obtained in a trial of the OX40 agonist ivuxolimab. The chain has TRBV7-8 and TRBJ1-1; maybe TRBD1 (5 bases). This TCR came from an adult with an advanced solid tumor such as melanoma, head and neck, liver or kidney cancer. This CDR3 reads CASSFGGTDEAFF. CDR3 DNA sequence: TGTGCCAGCAGCTTTGGGGGGACGGATGAAGCTTTCTTT.